A selection of T cell receptor beta chains follows, all from one sample in a study of T cell responses to AZD1222 COVID-19 vaccine. Assay used: immunoSEQ multiplex PCR; TCRdb lists only in-frame clones, some missing. The data contain about 120,000 clones, roughly 87% of them singletons. Sequenced here: peripheral blood, sampled 28 days after the second AZD1222 dose. Source of these receptors: an adult who received the AZD1222 COVID-19 vaccine. Each CDR3 is given with its conserved first and last residue. The D gene is left open where the match is weak. The size field is filled for only some rows; it gives once, few, many or a size class.

j_call: TRBJ1-3
v_call: TRBV9
d_call: TRBD1
clone_size: NA
cdr3_nt: TGTGCCAGCAGCACCGAGACAGGGGGCTACTCTGGAAACACCATATATTTT
cdr3_aa: CASSTETGGYSGNTIYF

j_call: TRBJ1-4
v_call: TRBV7-9
d_call: NA
clone_size: NA
cdr3_nt: TGTGCCAGCAGCTTAGAGTTTATGAGCACCGGTCACGGAAAACTGTTTTTT
cdr3_aa: CASSLEFMSTGHGKLFF

j_call: TRBJ2-2
v_call: TRBV6-5
d_call: NA
clone_size: NA
cdr3_nt: TGTGCCAGCACCCCCAGGTTTCCGAACACCGGGGAGCTGTTTTTT
cdr3_aa: CASTPRFPNTGELFF

j_call: TRBJ1-1
v_call: TRBV4-3
d_call: NA
clone_size: NA
cdr3_nt: TGCGCCAGCAGCCAAGATGGCAGGGGATATGTTGAAGCTTTCTTT
cdr3_aa: CASSQDGRGYVEAFF

j_call: TRBJ2-1
v_call: TRBV7-3
d_call: NA
clone_size: once
cdr3_nt: TGTGCCAGCAGCTTAGGGCAGGGTGTACCCAATGAGCAGTTCTTC
cdr3_aa: CASSLGQGVPNEQFF

j_call: TRBJ1-5
v_call: TRBV7-2
d_call: NA
clone_size: few
cdr3_nt: TGTGCCAGCAGCTTCGGGGGGGGTCAGCCCCAGCATTTT
cdr3_aa: CASSFGGGQPQHF

j_call: TRBJ2-7
v_call: TRBV4-3
d_call: NA
clone_size: NA
cdr3_nt: TGCGCCAGCAGCCTGGGGACCGCCTACGAGCAGTACTTC
cdr3_aa: CASSLGTAYEQYF

j_call: TRBJ1-2
v_call: TRBV4-3
d_call: NA
clone_size: NA
cdr3_nt: TGCGCCAGCAGCCAAGATCCGGCAGGGTATAGCGGCTACACCTTC
cdr3_aa: CASSQDPAGYSGYTF

j_call: TRBJ2-3
v_call: TRBV30
d_call: TRBD2
clone_size: NA
cdr3_nt: TGTGCCTGGAGTCGGCTGAGCGGGGGCACAGATACGCAGTATTTT
cdr3_aa: CAWSRLSGGTDTQYF

j_call: TRBJ2-7
v_call: TRBV19
d_call: NA
clone_size: few
cdr3_nt: TGTGCCAGTAGTATGTTTGGGCAAACATCCTACGAGCAGTACTTC
cdr3_aa: CASSMFGQTSYEQYF

j_call: TRBJ1-2
v_call: TRBV5-4
d_call: NA
clone_size: NA
cdr3_nt: TGTGCCAGCAGTCCCCGGGTACAGTCTTATGGCTACACCTTC
cdr3_aa: CASSPRVQSYGYTF

j_call: TRBJ1-6
v_call: TRBV13
d_call: TRBD1
clone_size: NA
cdr3_nt: TGTGCCAGCAGCCTCTCACAGGGGATTGGTTCACCCCTCCACTTT
cdr3_aa: CASSLSQGIGSPLHF

j_call: TRBJ2-3
v_call: TRBV7-3
d_call: TRBD2
clone_size: NA
cdr3_nt: TGTGCCAGCAGCTTAGGGCTAGCGGTGGATACGCAGTATTTT
cdr3_aa: CASSLGLAVDTQYF

j_call: TRBJ2-2
v_call: TRBV7-3
d_call: NA
clone_size: NA
cdr3_nt: TGTGCCAGCAGCTTAAGGTTGGGGGCCATCGGGGAGCTGTTTTTT
cdr3_aa: CASSLRLGAIGELFF

j_call: TRBJ2-3
v_call: TRBV4-3
d_call: NA
clone_size: NA
cdr3_nt: TGCGCCAGCAGCCAAAGGACGGGCAGCACAGATACGCAGTATTTT
cdr3_aa: CASSQRTGSTDTQYF

j_call: TRBJ1-3
v_call: TRBV28
d_call: NA
clone_size: NA
cdr3_nt: TGTGCCAGCAGTTTGCCTCGCCTACAGCAAGGAAACACCATATATTTT
cdr3_aa: CASSLPRLQQGNTIYF

j_call: TRBJ1-6
v_call: TRBV5-4
d_call: NA
clone_size: NA
cdr3_nt: TGTGCCAGCAGCGACGCCCCCCGACCGAATTCACCCCTCCACTTT
cdr3_aa: CASSDAPRPNSPLHF

j_call: TRBJ1-6
v_call: TRBV5-4
d_call: TRBD1
clone_size: NA
cdr3_nt: TGTGCCAGCAGTCTCCCTGGACAGGGTAATTCACCCCTCCACTTT
cdr3_aa: CASSLPGQGNSPLHF